This TCR beta chain was sequenced in a study of CD8 T cells in Susac syndrome. Study-wide findings and caveats: An acknowledgment was made by the study that its TCR sequencing and HLA analysis involved relatively few individuals.

This clonotype turned up a few times. As yet, its antigen is unknown. Random hexamers primed reverse transcription of about 0.45 to 1 ug RNA. TCRdb re-called the immunoSEQ multiplex PCR reads through MiXCR, storing one row per CDR3 protein. This table has 300,000 to 350,000 distinct CDR3 sequences, about 92% appearing once. The ends were cut back, 3 bases at V and 2 bases at J, with 5 bases in the middle. CDR3 length: 13 residues. Germline CDR1 and CDR2: SQVTM and ANQGSEA. The V and J genes are TRBV29-1 and TRBJ2-6; the D gene is possibly TRBD1 (5 bases). The specimen was CD4+ T cells from PBMCs. The source of this sequence is a human donor with multiple sclerosis. CDR3 protein: CSVDRAGANVLTF. The CDR3 nucleotides are TGCAGCGTTGACAGGGCTGGGGCCAACGTCCTGACTTTC.